A selection of T cell receptor beta chains follows, all from one sample in a study of cytomegalovirus exposure and HLA in healthy donors. Method: immunoSEQ multiplex PCR; TCRdb's copy keeps in-frame clones and lacks some. The sample consists of about 180,000 clones, around three quarters of them appearing once. What was sequenced was PBMCs. These receptors came from a man aged 40-55 years in good health and CMV-seronegative. Each CDR3 is given without its conserved first and last residue. The order of the fields is V gene, CDR3 protein.

v_call: TRBV5-1; cdr3_aa: ASRADGDTQY
v_call: TRBV7-2; cdr3_aa: ASSLDRGQVEKLF
v_call: TRBV5-1; cdr3_aa: ASSEGTTNEKLF
v_call: TRBV29-1; cdr3_aa: SGRTGGREAF
v_call: TRBV29-1; cdr3_aa: SVLPTGLNTGELF
v_call: TRBV6-5; cdr3_aa: ASRPQGANGYT
v_call: TRBV19; cdr3_aa: ASSSTGRQREQY
v_call: TRBV18; cdr3_aa: ASSPNGRLADEQY
v_call: TRBV28; cdr3_aa: ASSISRVSNEKLF
v_call: TRBV5-6; cdr3_aa: ASSPLGDRHTGELF
v_call: TRBV29-1; cdr3_aa: SVAPRVSEAF
v_call: TRBV7-2; cdr3_aa: ASSLSRAGNQPQH
v_call: TRBV5-1; cdr3_aa: ASSSDSETQY
v_call: TRBV6-1; cdr3_aa: ASSEGTGTNYGYT
v_call: TRBV7-9; cdr3_aa: ASSLIGSRTYNEQF
v_call: TRBV7-2; cdr3_aa: ASSLHDIYNEQF
v_call: TRBV19; cdr3_aa: ASSTRGGGSTDTQY
v_call: TRBV7-8; cdr3_aa: ASSFLSGHLTGELF
v_call: TRBV12-2; cdr3_aa: ASRSVPGIAGNTIY
v_call: TRBV14; cdr3_aa: ASSQVGIQETQY
v_call: TRBV11-3; cdr3_aa: ASSFRDRNYGYT
v_call: TRBV30; cdr3_aa: AWSNGGGYT
v_call: TRBV19; cdr3_aa: ASSMKQQDTQY
v_call: TRBV10-2; cdr3_aa: ASSEPGQGLLEQY
v_call: TRBV6-5; cdr3_aa: ASRGGWNEQF
v_call: TRBV4-1; cdr3_aa: ASSQDKDIAGYSYNEQF
v_call: TRBV5-1; cdr3_aa: ASSWDSSYNEQF
v_call: TRBV9; cdr3_aa: ASSGGQGTGNTIY
v_call: TRBV30; cdr3_aa: ACPGQGAGEQY